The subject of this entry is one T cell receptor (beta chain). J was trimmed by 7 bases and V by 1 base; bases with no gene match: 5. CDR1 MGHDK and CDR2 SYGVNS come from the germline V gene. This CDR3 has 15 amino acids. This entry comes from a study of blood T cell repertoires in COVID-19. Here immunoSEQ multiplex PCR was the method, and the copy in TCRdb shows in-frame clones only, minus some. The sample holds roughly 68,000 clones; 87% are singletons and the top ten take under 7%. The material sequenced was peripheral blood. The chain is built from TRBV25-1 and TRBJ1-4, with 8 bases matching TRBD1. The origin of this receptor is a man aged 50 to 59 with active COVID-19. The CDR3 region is CASSESADRVEKLFF. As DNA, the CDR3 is TGTGCCAGCAGTGAATCGGCGGACAGGGTTGAAAAACTGTTTTTT.